Detailed here is one T cell receptor beta chain. The entry originates in a study of blood T cell repertoires in COVID-19. Background on the study: The United States, Italy and Spain provided the acute and convalescent COVID-19 samples.

The germline V gene encodes CDR1 SGHRS and CDR2 YFSETQ. This CDR3 is 16 amino acids long. Trimming at V came to 4 bases and at J to 4 bases, leaving 11 bases not matched to a gene. The method was immunoSEQ multiplex PCR; TCRdb's version includes in-frame clones alone and lacks a portion of them. The data show around 190,000 clones, 80% to 85% seen once. The TCR originated in a woman aged 25 to 39 who had been exposed to COVID-19. Sequenced input: PBMCs or T cells enriched from blood (not recorded which). V is TRBV5-1 and J is TRBJ2-3, with 8 bases identical to TRBD2. CDR3 sequence reads: CASSDRTSISPDTQYF. CDR3 nucleotide sequence: TGCGCCAGCAGCGACCGGACTAGCATAAGTCCAGATACGCAGTATTTT.